The sequence of this T cell receptor beta chain was determined in a study of regulatory dendritic cells for organ transplantation. The study's findings and limits: Naive T cells showed high diversity, memory cells less, memory CD8+ least.

CDR3 length equals 13 residues. The V gene end was trimmed by 3 bases and the J gene end by 3 bases; junction bases not matched to a gene: 3. Germline V gene lookup returns CDR1 SGHDT and CDR2 YYEEEE. The repertoire was sequenced with immunoSEQ multiplex PCR; TCRdb's copy has only in-frame clones and lacks some. The data hold tens of thousands of clones, with about 93% observed a single time. This clone was observed a single time. Its target is unknown. Sequenced: naive CD8+ T cells from blood. Subset defined: CD45RA+ naive T cells. The V call is TRBV5-6, the J call TRBJ2-7; TRBD2 agrees at 7 bases. The receptor was isolated from a human donor in good health. The CDR3 DNA follows: TGTGCCAGCAGCTCGGGGGGAGGCTACGAGCAGTACTTC. Translation gives CASSSGGGYEQYF.